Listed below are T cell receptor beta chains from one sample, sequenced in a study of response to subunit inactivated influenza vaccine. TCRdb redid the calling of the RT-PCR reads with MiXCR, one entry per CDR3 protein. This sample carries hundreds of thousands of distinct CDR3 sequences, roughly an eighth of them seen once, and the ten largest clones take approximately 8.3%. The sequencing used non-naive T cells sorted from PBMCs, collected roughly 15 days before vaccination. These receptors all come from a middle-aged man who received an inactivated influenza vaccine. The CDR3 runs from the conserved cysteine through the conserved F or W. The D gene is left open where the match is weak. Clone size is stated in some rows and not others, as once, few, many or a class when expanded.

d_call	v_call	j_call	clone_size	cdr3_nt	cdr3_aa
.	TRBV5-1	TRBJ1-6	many	TGCGCCAGCAGCTTGGAGGGACCTGTCTCCTATAATTCACCCCTCCACTTT	CASSLEGPVSYNSPLHF
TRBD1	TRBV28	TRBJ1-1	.	TGTGCCAGCAGCGTGGACAGGGTCTTAGACCTCGAGAACACTGAAGCTTTCTTT	CASSVDRVLDLENTEAFF
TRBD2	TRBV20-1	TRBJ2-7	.	TGCAGTGCTAGAGATATGGTAGCGGGAACAGAAGAGCAGTACTTC	CSARDMVAGTEEQYF
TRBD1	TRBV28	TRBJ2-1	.	TGTGCCAGCAGTTTAGGATGGGGACAGGGCTACAATGAGCAGTTCTTC	CASSLGWGQGYNEQFF
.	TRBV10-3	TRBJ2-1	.	TGTGCCATCGTGGAATCCAGCTCCTACAATGAGCAGTTCTTC	CAIVESSSYNEQFF
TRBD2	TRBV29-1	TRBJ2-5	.	TGCAGCGTGACCCGGGGGGGAGGCCAAGAGACCCAGTACTTC	CSVTRGGGQETQYF
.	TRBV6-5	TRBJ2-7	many	TGTGCCAGCAGTTTCCGGGCCTCAGGGACCTACGAGCAGTACTTC	CASSFRASGTYEQYF
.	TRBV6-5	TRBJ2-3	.	TGTGCCAGCAGTCACTCCGGCGGCGGGGAGTATTTT	CASSHSGGGEYF
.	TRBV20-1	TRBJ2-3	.	TGCAGTGCTATTAAACTAGGCCTAGGGGTAGATACGCAGTATTTT	CSAIKLGLGVDTQYF
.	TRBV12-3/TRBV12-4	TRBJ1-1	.	TGTGCCAGCAGTTATCTGAACACTGAAGCTTTCTTT	CASSYLNTEAFF
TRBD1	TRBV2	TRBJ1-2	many	TGTGCCAGCAGGATGGGACAGGCGACCTATGGCTACACCTTC	CASRMGQATYGYTF
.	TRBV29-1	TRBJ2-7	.	TGCAGCGTTCGGGATGGTCACTCCTACGAGCAGTACTTC	CSVRDGHSYEQYF
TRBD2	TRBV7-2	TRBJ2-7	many	TGTGCCAGCAGCTTTAGCGGGAGGTCCTACGAGCAGTACTTC	CASSFSGRSYEQYF
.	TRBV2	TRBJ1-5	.	TGTGCCAGCAGTGAAATGCAGGCATCCGGGGCCCAGCATTTT	CASSEMQASGAQHF
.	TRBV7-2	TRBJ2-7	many	TGTGCCAGCAGCTCCATCGACACAGGGTACTACGAGCAGTACTTC	CASSSIDTGYYEQYF
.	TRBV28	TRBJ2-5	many	TGTGCCAGCAGAGAGACGGGAGTAGAGACCCAGTACTTC	CASRETGVETQYF
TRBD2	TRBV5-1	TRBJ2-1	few	TGCGCCAGCAGCTTGGAGCGGCCGGGGGGGGATGAGCAGTTCTTC	CASSLERPGGDEQFF
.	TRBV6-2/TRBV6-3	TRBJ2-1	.	TGTGCCAGCAGGAGTGCAGGGAGCCTCTTTAATGAGCAGTTCTTC	CASRSAGSLFNEQFF
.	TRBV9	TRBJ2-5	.	TGTGCCAGCAGCCGGACAGATAAAGAGACCCAGTACTTC	CASSRTDKETQYF
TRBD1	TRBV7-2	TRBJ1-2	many	TGTGCCAGCAGCTACCCGGGACAGGGTGATGGCTACACCTTC	CASSYPGQGDGYTF
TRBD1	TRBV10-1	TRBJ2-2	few	TGCGCCAGCAGTGGGGACAGGGCCGGGGAGCTGTTTTTT	CASSGDRAGELFF
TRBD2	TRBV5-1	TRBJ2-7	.	TGCGCCAGCAGCCCTAGCGGGGGCCCTTCCTACGAGCAGTACTTC	CASSPSGGPSYEQYF
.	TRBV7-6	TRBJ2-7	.	TGTGCCAGCAGCTTAATCCCCGGGACGGACCGCTACGAGCAGTACTTC	CASSLIPGTDRYEQYF
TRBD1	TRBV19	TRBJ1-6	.	TGTGCCAGTAGTAAAGCCGGTCGGGACAGGAATTCACCCCTCCACTTT	CASSKAGRDRNSPLHF
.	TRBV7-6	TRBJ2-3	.	TGTGCCAGCAGCTCACCGGACAGCCATACGCAGTATTTT	CASSSPDSHTQYF
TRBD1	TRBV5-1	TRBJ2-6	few	TGCGCCAGCAGCTCGCTTGGGGACAGGGGGCGCTTTCGCTCTGGGGCCAACGTCCTGACTTTC	CASSSLGDRGRFRSGANVLTF
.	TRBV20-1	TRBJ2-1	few	TGCAGTGCTATGTGGGGAGGAAACCTCCGCAATGAGCAGTTCTTC	CSAMWGGNLRNEQFF
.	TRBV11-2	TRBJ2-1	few	TGTGCCAGCAGCTTTGGGGGCCGATGGGAGCAGTTCTTC	CASSFGGRWEQFF